The 10 T cell receptor beta chains below come from one sample, sequenced in a study of blood T cell repertoires in COVID-19. Repertoires were generated with immunoSEQ multiplex PCR, while TCRdb's copy carries only in-frame clones and drops some. The sample has 150,000 to 200,000 clones, about 85% seen once. Sequenced input: peripheral blood. The source is a woman in her 70s with COVID-19, enrolled during active disease.

The chain combines TRBV28 with TRBJ1-2, with 7 bases matching TRBD1. Germline V lookup: CDR1 MDHEN, CDR2 SYDVKM. V dropped 1 base and J dropped 12; count of bases not matched to a gene: 11. The CDR3 is 14 residues long. CDR3 DNA: TGTGCCAGCAGTTTATACACAGGGGAGAAGGGCCACACCTTC. The encoded protein is CASSLYTGEKGHTF.

This clone has more than one count but fewer than ten. The genes are TRBV11-3 and TRBJ1-1; no clear D. The germline gives CDR1 SGHNT, CDR2 YENEEA. The CDR3 contains 12 residues. CDR3 in amino acids: CVPEGNHTEAFF. The CDR3 nucleotides read TGTGTCCCGGAGGGAAACCACACTGAAGCTTTCTTT.

The chain carries TRBV6-5 and TRBJ1-2; D call uncertain. Germline V gene lookup returns CDR1 MNHEY and CDR2 SVGAGI. V was shortened by 5 bases and J by 9 bases, with 10 bases between the two germline ends. CDR3 length: 11 amino acids. The CDR3 DNA reads TGTGCCAGCAGTCCCGGTGAGAGCTACACCTTC. Translation gives CASSPGESYTF.

The chain has TRBV23-1 and TRBJ1-2; no reliable D call. TRBV23-1 is an ORF for which the function is uncertain. V was cut by 4 bases and J by 6 bases, with 18 bases left in between. This CDR3 has 15 residues. CDR3 DNA sequence: TGCGCCAGCAGTCCTCCGAATCGGAGCAAACATGGCTACACCTTC. Translated, it gives CASSPPNRSKHGYTF.

This sequence joins TRBV6-5 and TRBJ1-2; D remains ambiguous. This CDR3 has 13 residues. Trimming stripped 0 bases from V and 8 bases from J, with 10 bases between. Germline V gene data show CDR1 as MNHEY and CDR2 as SVGAGI. The CDR3 bases are TGTGCCAGCAGTTACTCGAAAAGAGGAGGCTACACCTTC. This translates into CASSYSKRGGYTF.

Only one count was recorded for this clone. At one of its ends the junction is not consistent with the germline gene, which may arise from a read error. V gene TRBV11-2 combines with J gene TRBJ2-1; 7 positions agree with TRBD2. This CDR3 spans 14 amino acids. From germline, CDR1 is SGHAT and CDR2 FQNNGV. The chain's CDR3 is CASRLAGAANEQFF. The CDR3 region has the DNA TGTGCCAGCAGGTTAGCGGGTGCCGCGAATGAGCAGTTCTTC.

This chain links TRBV7-7 with TRBJ1-1; the D is unclear. The length of the CDR3 is 12 residues. CDR1 SSHAT and CDR2 FNYEAQ come from the germline V gene (reference sequence). The ends were cut back, 2 bases at V and 5 bases at J, with 6 bases in the middle. In DNA, the CDR3 is TGTGCCAGCAGCTTATTGCGGACTGAAGCTTTCTTT. This encodes CASSLLRTEAFF. Complete variable domain (other parts from reference TRBV7-7 and TRBJ1-1): GAGVSQSPRYKVTKRGQDVTLRCDPISSHATLYWYQQALGQGPEFLTYFNYEAQPDKSGLPSDRFSAERPEGSISTLTIQRTEQRDSAMYRCASSLLRTEAFFGQGTRLTVV.

This clone showed up just a few times. Other nucleotide sequences from this sample produce the same CDR3. V usage is TRBV28 and J usage is TRBJ2-3; D remains ambiguous. The CDR3 spans 13 residues. V was shortened by 2 bases and J by 0 bases, with 3 bases between the two germline ends. Germline assignment: CDR1 MDHEN and CDR2 SYDVKM. CDR3 DNA: TGTGCCAGCAGTTTACCTAGCACAGATACGCAGTATTTT. Protein sequence: CASSLPSTDTQYF. Full variable domain (remainder filled in from reference TRBV28 and TRBJ2-3): DVKVTQSSRYLVKRTGEKVFLECVQDMDHENMFWYRQDPGLGLRLIYFSYDVKMKEKGDIPEGYSVSREKKERFSLILESASTNQTSMYLCASSLPSTDTQYFGPGTRLTVL.

The chain joins TRBV5-1 to TRBJ2-7; a weak D match, TRBD2 (5 bases). Trimming pared 4 bases from V and 4 bases from J, leaving 18 bases between. Germline CDR1 and CDR2: SGHRS and YFSETQ. This CDR3 is 15 amino acids long. CDR3 bases: TGCGCCAGCAGCCCCGGAGGCTCGGGGTGGTACGAGCAGTACGTC. As protein: CASSPGGSGWYEQYV.

The gene calls are TRBV5-6 and TRBJ1-1; 8 nucleotides agree with TRBD1. The germline gives CDR1 SGHDT, CDR2 YYEEEE. The length of the CDR3 is 14 residues. J lost 5 bases, V lost 4 bases, and 7 bases had no gene match. CDR3 amino acids: CASSLRGLGTEAFF. CDR3 bases: TGTGCCAGCAGCCTCAGGGGGCTGGGGACTGAAGCTTTCTTT.